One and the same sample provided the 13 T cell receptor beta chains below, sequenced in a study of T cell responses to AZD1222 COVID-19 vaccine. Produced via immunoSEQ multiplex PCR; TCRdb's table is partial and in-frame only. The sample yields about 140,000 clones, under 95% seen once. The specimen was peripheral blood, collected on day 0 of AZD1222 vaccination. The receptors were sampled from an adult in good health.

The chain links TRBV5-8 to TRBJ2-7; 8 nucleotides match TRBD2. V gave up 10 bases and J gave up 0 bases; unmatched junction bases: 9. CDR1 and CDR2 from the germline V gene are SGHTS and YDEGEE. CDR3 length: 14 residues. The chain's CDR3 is CAPRRRGDSYEQYF. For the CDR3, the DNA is TGTGCCCCCCGCAGGCGGGGGGACTCCTACGAGCAGTACTTC.

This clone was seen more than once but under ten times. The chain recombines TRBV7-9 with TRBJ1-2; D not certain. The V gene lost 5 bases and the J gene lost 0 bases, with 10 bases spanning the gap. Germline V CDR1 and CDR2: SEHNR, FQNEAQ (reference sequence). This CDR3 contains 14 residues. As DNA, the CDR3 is TGTGCCAGCAGCCCCGATATGGCTAACTATGGCTACACCTTC. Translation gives CASSPDMANYGYTF.

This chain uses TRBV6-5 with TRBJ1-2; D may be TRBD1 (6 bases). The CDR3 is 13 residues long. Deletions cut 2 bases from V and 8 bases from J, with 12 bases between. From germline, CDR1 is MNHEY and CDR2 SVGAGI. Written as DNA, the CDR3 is TGTGCCAGCAGTTACCCCTCGGGGGGCGGCTACACCTTC. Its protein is CASSYPSGGGYTF.

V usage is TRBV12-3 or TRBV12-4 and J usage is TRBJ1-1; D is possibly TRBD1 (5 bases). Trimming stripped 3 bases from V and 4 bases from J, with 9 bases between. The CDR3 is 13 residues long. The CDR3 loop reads CASSLGVGTEAFF. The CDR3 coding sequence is TGTGCCAGCAGTTTGGGGGTTGGCACTGAAGCTTTCTTT.

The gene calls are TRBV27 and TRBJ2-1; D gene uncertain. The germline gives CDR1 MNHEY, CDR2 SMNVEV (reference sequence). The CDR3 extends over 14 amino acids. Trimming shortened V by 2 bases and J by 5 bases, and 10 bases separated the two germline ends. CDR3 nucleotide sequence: TGTGCCAGCAGTTTAGCCGGCTTCAACAATGAGCAGTTCTTC. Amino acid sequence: CASSLAGFNNEQFF.

In DNA, the CDR3 is TGTGCCACCAGCGCGAGTCAGGACAGGGGGGTAGGTGCTGAAGCTTTCTTT. It specifies CATSASQDRGVGAEAFF. V gene TRBV15 combines with J gene TRBJ1-1; 10 bases match TRBD1. This CDR3 has 17 residues. V dropped 5 bases and J dropped 6; count of bases not matched to a gene: 15. CDR1 and CDR2 from the germline V gene are LNHNV and YYDKDF (reference sequence).

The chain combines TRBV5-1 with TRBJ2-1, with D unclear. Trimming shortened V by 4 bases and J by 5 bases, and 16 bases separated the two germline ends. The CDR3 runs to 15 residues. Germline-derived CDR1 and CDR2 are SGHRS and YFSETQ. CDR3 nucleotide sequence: TGCGCCAGCAGCGTGCACGTCGGTATCAACAATGAGCAGTTCTTC. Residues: CASSVHVGINNEQFF.

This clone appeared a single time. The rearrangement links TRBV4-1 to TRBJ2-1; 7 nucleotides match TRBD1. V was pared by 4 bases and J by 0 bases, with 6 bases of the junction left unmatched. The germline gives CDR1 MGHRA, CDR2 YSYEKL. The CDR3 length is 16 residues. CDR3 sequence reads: CASSPRQGFSYNEQFF. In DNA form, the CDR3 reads TGCGCCAGCAGCCCTCGACAGGGATTCTCCTACAATGAGCAGTTCTTC.

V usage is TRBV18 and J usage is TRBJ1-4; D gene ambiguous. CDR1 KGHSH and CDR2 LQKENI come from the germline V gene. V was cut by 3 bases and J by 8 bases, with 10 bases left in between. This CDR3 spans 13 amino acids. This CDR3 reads CASSPVVSEKLFF. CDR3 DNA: TGTGCCAGCTCACCCGTGGTTTCGGAAAAACTGTTTTTT.

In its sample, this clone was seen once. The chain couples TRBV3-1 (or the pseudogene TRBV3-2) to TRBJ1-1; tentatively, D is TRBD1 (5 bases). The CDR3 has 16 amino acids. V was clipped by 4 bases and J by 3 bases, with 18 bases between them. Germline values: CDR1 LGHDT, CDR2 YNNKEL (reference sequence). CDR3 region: CASSPHPGGLDTEAFF. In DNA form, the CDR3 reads TGTGCCAGCAGCCCCCACCCGGGGGGGTTGGACACTGAAGCTTTCTTT.

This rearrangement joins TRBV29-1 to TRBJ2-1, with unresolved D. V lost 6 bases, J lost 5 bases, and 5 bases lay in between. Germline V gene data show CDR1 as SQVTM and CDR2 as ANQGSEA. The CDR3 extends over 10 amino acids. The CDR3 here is CSVAHNEQFF. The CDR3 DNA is TGCAGCGTCGCACACAATGAGCAGTTCTTC.

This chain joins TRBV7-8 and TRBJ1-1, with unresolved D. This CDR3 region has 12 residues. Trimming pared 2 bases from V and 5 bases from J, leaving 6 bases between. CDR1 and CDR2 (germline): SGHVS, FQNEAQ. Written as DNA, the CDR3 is TGTGCCAGCAGCTTACGAGGAACTGAAGCTTTCTTT. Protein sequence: CASSLRGTEAFF. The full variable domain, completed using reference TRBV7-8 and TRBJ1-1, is GAGVSQSPRYKVAKRGQDVALRCDPISGHVSLFWYQQALGQGPEFLTYFQNEAQLDKSGLPSDRFFAERPEGSVSTLKIQRTQQEDSAVYLCASSLRGTEAFFGQGTRLTVV.

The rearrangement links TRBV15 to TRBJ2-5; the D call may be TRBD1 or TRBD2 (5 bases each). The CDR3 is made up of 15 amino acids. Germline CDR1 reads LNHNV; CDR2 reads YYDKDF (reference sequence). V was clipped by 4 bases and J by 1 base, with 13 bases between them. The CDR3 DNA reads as TGTGCCACCAGCAAAGCCCAAGGGACCCAAGAGACCCAGTACTTC. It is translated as CATSKAQGTQETQYF.